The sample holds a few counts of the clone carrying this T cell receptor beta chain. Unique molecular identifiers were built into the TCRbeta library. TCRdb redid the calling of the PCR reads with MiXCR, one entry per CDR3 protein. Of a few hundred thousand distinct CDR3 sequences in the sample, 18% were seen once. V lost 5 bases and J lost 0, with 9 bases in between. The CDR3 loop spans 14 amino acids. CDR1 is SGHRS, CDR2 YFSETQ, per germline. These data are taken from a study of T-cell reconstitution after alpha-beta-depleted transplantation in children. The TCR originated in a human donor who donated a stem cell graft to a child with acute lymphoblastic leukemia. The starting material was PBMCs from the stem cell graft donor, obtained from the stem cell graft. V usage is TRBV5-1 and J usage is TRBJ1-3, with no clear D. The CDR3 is CASRALASGNTIYF. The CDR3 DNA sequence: TGCGCCAGCAGGGCATTGGCCTCTGGAAACACCATATATTTT.